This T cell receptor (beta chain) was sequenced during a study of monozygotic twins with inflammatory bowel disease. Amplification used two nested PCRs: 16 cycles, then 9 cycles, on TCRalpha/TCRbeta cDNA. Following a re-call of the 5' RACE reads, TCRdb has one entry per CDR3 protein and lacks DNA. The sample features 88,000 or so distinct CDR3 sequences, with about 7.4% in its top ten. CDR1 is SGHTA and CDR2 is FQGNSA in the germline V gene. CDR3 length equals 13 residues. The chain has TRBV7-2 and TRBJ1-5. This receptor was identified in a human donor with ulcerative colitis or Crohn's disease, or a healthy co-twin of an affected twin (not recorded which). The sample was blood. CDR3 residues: CASSLVRNQPQHF. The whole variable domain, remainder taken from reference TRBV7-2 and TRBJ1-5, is GAGVSQSPSNKVTEKGKDVELRCDPISGHTALYWYRQSLGQGLEFLIYFQGNSAPDKSGLPSDRFSAERTGGSVSTLTIQRTQQEDSAVYLCASSLVRNQPQHFGDGTRLSIL.